One sample yielded the 2 T cell receptor beta chains listed below, sequenced in a study of CD8 T cells in ankylosing spondylitis. The study, taken as a whole, reports: Characteristic of ankylosing spondylitis blood, it appeared, was a TCR beta motif comprising several highly homologous variants.

TCRdb passed the 5' RACE reads through MiXCR, listing each CDR3 protein once. The sample holds about 440,000 distinct CDR3 sequences, 17% seen once. What these receptors recognize is not known. Sequencing was performed on blood, either unsorted or a sorted T cell fraction (not recorded which). Receptors originate from a male donor with ankylosing spondylitis.

The rearrangement links TRBV20-1 to TRBJ2-7, with 10 bases matching TRBD2. Germline CDR1 DFQATT, CDR2 SNEGSKA (reference sequence). Germline trimming cut 5 bases from V and 5 bases from J; bases unmatched to any gene: 6. The CDR3 totals 13 residues. The CDR3 loop is CSASSGRENEQYF. CDR3 DNA sequence: TGCAGTGCTTCAAGCGGGAGGGAGAACGAGCAGTACTTC.

This sequence joins TRBV2 and TRBJ2-3, with 8 bases identical to TRBD2. Trimming at V came to 7 bases and at J to 5 bases, leaving 11 bases not matched to a gene. CDR1 is SNHLY, CDR2 FYNNEI, per germline. The CDR3 has 15 residues. The CDR3 spells CASTRGGGLGDTQYF. The CDR3 coding sequence is TGTGCCAGCACCCGGGGGGGGGGTTTAGGAGATACGCAGTATTTT.